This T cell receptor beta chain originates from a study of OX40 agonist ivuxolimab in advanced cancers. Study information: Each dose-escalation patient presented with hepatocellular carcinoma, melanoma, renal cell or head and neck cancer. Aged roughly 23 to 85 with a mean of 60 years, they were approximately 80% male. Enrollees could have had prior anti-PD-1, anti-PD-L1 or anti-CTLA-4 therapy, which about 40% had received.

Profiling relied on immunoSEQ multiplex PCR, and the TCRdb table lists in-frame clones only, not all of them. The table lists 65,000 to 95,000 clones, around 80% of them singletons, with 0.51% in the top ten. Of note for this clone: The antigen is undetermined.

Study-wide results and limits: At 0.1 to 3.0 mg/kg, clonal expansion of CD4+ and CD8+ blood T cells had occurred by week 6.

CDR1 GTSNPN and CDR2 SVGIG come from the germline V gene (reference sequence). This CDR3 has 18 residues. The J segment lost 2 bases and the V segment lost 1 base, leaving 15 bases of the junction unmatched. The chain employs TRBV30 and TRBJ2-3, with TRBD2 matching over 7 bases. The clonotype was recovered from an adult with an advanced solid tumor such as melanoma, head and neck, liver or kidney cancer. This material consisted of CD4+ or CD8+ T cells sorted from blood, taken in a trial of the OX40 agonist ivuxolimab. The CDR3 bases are TGTGCCTGGAGTGCTCTTTGGTTGACTGCGGGGGACACAGATACGCAGTATTTT. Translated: CAWSALWLTAGDTDTQYF.